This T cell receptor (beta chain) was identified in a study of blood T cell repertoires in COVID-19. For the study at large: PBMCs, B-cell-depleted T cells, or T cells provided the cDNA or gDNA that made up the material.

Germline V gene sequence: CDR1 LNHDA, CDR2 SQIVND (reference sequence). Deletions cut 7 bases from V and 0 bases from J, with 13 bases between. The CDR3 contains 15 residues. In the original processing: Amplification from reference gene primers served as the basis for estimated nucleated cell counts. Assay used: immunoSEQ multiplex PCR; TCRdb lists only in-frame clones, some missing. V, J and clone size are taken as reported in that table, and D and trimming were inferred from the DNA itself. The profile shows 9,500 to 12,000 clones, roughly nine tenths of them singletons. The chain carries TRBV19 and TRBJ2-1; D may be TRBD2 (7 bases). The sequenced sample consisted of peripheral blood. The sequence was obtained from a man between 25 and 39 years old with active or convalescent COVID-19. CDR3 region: CASNEGGSSYNEQFF. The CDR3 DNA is TGTGCCAGTAATGAGGGGGGGAGCTCCTACAATGAGCAGTTCTTC.